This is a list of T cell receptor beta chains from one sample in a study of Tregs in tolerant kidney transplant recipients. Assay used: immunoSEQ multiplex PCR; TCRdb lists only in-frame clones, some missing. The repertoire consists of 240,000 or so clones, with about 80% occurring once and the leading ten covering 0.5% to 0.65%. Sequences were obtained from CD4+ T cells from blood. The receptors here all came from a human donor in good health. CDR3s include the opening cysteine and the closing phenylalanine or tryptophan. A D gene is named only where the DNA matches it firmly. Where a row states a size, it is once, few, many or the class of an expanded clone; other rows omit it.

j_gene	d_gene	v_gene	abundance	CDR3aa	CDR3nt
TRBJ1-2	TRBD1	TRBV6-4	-	CASSYTGTGIGGYTF	TGTGCCAGCAGTTATACCGGGACAGGAATAGGAGGCTACACCTTC
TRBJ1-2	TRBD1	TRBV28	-	CASSLEGRRGTAQVNYGYTF	TGTGCCAGCAGTTTGGAGGGTCGGAGGGGGACAGCCCAAGTAAATTATGGCTACACCTTC
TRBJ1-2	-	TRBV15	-	CATSRDDRSSYGYTF	TGTGCCACCAGCAGAGATGACAGGTCCTCCTATGGCTACACCTTC
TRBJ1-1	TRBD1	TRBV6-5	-	CASTRDSYNEAFF	TGTGCCAGCACCAGGGACAGCTACAATGAAGCTTTCTTT
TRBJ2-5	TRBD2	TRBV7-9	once	CASSRTSGLTETQYF	TGTGCCAGCAGCCGGACTAGCGGGTTAACAGAGACCCAGTACTTC
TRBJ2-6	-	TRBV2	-	CASSFTSNSGANVLTF	TGTGCCAGCAGTTTTACAAGCAACTCTGGGGCCAACGTCCTGACTTTC
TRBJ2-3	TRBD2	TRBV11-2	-	CASSQGTSGITDTQYF	TGTGCCAGCAGCCAAGGGACTAGCGGCATCACAGATACGCAGTATTTT
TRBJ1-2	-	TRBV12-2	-	CASRARDANYGYTF	TGTGCAAGTCGCGCCCGGGACGCTAACTATGGCTACACCTTC
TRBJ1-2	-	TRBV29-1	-	CSATIATANYGYTF	TGCAGCGCCACGATTGCCACAGCTAACTATGGCTACACCTTC
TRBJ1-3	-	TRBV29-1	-	CSVVASSGNTIYF	TGCAGCGTTGTTGCCAGTTCTGGAAACACCATATATTTT
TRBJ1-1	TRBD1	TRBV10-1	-	CASRRVTGESTEAFF	TGCGCCAGCAGGAGAGTGACAGGGGAAAGTACTGAAGCTTTCTTT
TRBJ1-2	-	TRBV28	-	CASSPPAGRNSYTF	TGTGCCAGCAGTCCCCCCGCAGGGAGAAACTCTTACACCTTC
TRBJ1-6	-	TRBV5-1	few	CASSPDELSPLHF	TGCGCCAGCAGCCCAGACGAACTATCACCCCTCCACTTT
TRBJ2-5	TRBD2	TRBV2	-	CASRRSGASQETQYF	TGTGCCAGCAGGCGTAGCGGGGCCTCCCAAGAGACCCAGTACTTC
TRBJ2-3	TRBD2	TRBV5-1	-	CASSLGLAGGIDTDTQYF	TGCGCCAGCAGCTTGGGACTAGCGGGAGGGATTGACACAGATACGCAGTATTTT
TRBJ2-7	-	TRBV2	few	CASTGDSHEQYF	TGTGCGAGCACGGGGGATTCCCACGAGCAGTACTTC
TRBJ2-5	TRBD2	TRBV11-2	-	CASSSRLAGGETQYF	TGTGCCAGCAGCTCCCGGCTAGCGGGCGGGGAGACCCAGTACTTC
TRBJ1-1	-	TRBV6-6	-	CASSQKGGTEAFF	TGTGCCAGCAGCCAAAAGGGGGGCACTGAAGCTTTCTTT
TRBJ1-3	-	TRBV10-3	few	CAIAPPGVNTIYF	TGTGCCATCGCCCCCCCGGGTGTAAACACCATATATTTT
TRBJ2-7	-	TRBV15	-	CATSWSRSSYEQYF	TGTGCCACCAGTTGGTCGAGGAGCTCCTACGAGCAGTACTTC
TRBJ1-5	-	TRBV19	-	CASSIRERSNQPQHF	TGTGCCAGTAGTATAAGAGAGAGGAGCAATCAGCCCCAGCATTTT
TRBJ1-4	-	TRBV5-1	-	CASSLGDSPNEKLFF	TGCGCCAGCAGCTTGGGAGACAGCCCCAATGAAAAACTGTTTTTT
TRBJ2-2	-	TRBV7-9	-	CATDRAGELFF	TGTGCCACCGATAGGGCCGGGGAGCTGTTTTTT
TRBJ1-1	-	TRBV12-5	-	CASGSGQITEAFF	TGTGCTAGTGGTTCGGGACAAATCACTGAAGCTTTCTTT
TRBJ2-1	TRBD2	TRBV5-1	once	CASSSVAGDNEQFF	TGCGCCAGCAGCTCCGTAGCGGGGGACAATGAGCAGTTCTTC
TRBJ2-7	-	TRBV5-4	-	CASSAAHRGGYEQYF	TGTGCCAGCAGCGCCGCCCACAGGGGAGGCTACGAGCAGTACTTC
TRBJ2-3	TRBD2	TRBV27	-	CASRLLSGRAADTQYF	TGTGCCAGCAGGCTATTAAGCGGGAGGGCTGCGGATACGCAGTATTTT
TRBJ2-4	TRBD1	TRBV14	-	CASSQDFGQGGYIQYF	TGTGCCAGCAGCCAAGATTTCGGACAGGGTGGATACATTCAGTACTTC
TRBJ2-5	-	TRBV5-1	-	CASSLGVFGETQYF	TGCGCCAGCAGCTTGGGGGTGTTCGGGGAGACCCAGTACTTC
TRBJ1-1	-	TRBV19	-	CASSIGGSSTEAFF	TGTGCCAGTAGTATTGGTGGATCGAGCACTGAAGCTTTCTTT
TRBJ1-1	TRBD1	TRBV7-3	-	CASSPYPGQPNTEAFF	TGTGCCAGCAGCCCCTACCCGGGACAGCCGAACACTGAAGCTTTCTTT
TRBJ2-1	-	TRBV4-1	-	CASSPSGPRVGNEQFF	TGCGCCAGCAGCCCAAGTGGACCCAGGGTCGGCAATGAGCAGTTCTTC
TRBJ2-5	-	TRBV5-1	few	CASTPTGSNGQETQYF	TGCGCCAGCACGCCTACCGGTTCCAACGGCCAAGAGACCCAGTACTTC
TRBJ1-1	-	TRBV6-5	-	CASSEVQRTEAFF	TGTGCCAGCAGTGAAGTCCAACGCACTGAAGCTTTCTTT
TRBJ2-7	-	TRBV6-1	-	CASTEGGATSYEQYF	TGTGCCAGCACCGAGGGGGGGGCCACCTCCTACGAGCAGTACTTC
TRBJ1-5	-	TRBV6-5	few	CASSYGQRNQPQHF	TGTGCCAGCAGTTACGGGCAGAGAAATCAGCCCCAGCATTTT
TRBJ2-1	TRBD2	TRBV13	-	CASNTRTSHSGEQFF	TGTGCCAGCAACACCCGGACTAGCCATTCGGGGGAGCAGTTCTTC
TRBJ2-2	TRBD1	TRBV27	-	CASSPRTGGLTGELFF	TGTGCCAGCAGTCCTCGGACAGGGGGCTTGACCGGGGAGCTGTTTTTT
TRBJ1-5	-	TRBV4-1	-	CASSPGSARGPQHF	TGCGCCAGCAGCCCAGGCAGTGCCAGAGGGCCCCAGCATTTT
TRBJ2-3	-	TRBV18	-	CASSPPGARPAGDTQYF	TGTGCCAGCTCACCCCCAGGGGCTAGGCCGGCTGGCGATACGCAGTATTTT
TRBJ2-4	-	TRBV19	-	CASSIPRVWGKNIQYF	TGTGCCAGTAGTATACCGAGGGTTTGGGGCAAAAACATTCAGTACTTC